This T cell receptor beta chain was retrieved from a study of T cell repertoires in cytomegalovirus infection. In TCRdb, the reads were re-called with MiXCR into one record per CDR3 protein. The data show around 740,000 distinct CDR3 sequences, 35% to 45% seen once. V lost 0 bases to trimming and J lost 6 bases, with 14 bases between them. Per the germline V gene, CDR1 is DFQATT and CDR2 is SNEGSKA (reference sequence). The CDR3 totals 14 residues. The sequenced material came from PBMCs. The receptor comes from a human donor in good health (CMV status not recorded). Some clones in this sample may be carry-over from other donors' samples. This rearrangement joins TRBV20-1 to TRBJ1-2; possibly TRBD1 for D (5 bases). As DNA, the CDR3 is TGCAGTGCTAGAGAGTTTGGGGCCCTTGATGGCTACACCTTC. Amino acids: CSAREFGALDGYTF.